The rows below give T cell receptor beta chains drawn from one sample of a study of shared clonotypes between healthy human individuals. Clones were read by immunoSEQ multiplex PCR, and TCRdb kept only the in-frame ones, dropping some. This table holds 2 million to 2.5 million clones, 80% to 95% found once. The sample was naive CD4+ T cells from PBMCs. The receptor set was obtained from a man between 18 and 29 years old in good health. Some clones in this sample may be carry-over from other donors' samples. The CDR3 runs from the conserved cysteine through the conserved F or W. The order of the fields is clone size, J gene, CDR3 length, D gene, V gene, CDR3 DNA, CDR3 protein. D genes are given only for firm matches. Expanded clones get a size class; other rows say once, few or many, or leave the size out.

. TRBJ2-1 15 . TRBV5-4 TGTGCCAGCAGCTTGGGACAAAGCTCCTACAATGAGCAGTTCTTC CASSLGQSSYNEQFF
. TRBJ2-5 13 . TRBV5-1 TGCGCCAGCAGGCAGACTAGTAAAGAGACCCAGTACTTC CASRQTSKETQYF
. TRBJ2-7 16 TRBD1 TRBV5-1 TGCGCCAGCAGCTTGGGTGGGACAGGGGGCTCCTACGAGCAGTACTTC CASSLGGTGGSYEQYF
. TRBJ2-2 14 . TRBV19 TGTGCCAGTAGTACGGACAGGAACACCGGGGAGCTGTTTTTT CASSTDRNTGELFF
. TRBJ2-2 18 TRBD2 TRBV7-8 TGTGCCAGCAGCTCCTACTTGGGGGAGGGCGGGGACACCGGGGAGCTGTTTTTT CASSSYLGEGGDTGELFF
. TRBJ2-7 14 . TRBV18 TGTGCCAGCTCACGCAGACAGAGTTCCTACGAGCAGTACTTC CASSRRQSSYEQYF
. TRBJ1-1 12 . TRBV9 TGTGCCAGCAGCGTACAGGGAGGAGAAGCTTTCTTT CASSVQGGEAFF
. TRBJ2-1 19 TRBD1 TRBV5-1 TGCGCCAGCAGCTCAACCGGGACAGCCACGATACAAGGGCGCAATGAGCAGTTCTTC CASSSTGTATIQGRNEQFF
. TRBJ2-1 11 . TRBV7-3 TGTGCCAGCGGTTCTGGAGGTGAGCAGTTCTTC CASGSGGEQFF
. TRBJ1-4 14 TRBD1 TRBV11-2 TGTGCCAGCAAGTTGACAGGGAGTTCTGAAAAACTGTTTTTT CASKLTGSSEKLFF
once TRBJ2-3 17 TRBD1 TRBV4-1 TGCGCCAGCAGCCAGGCCGGTGGGGACAGACCCACAGATACGCAGTATTTT CASSQAGGDRPTDTQYF
. TRBJ1-2 15 . TRBV4-1 TGCGCCAGCAGCCAAGAAGGTTGGCTGGGGGATGGCTACACCTTC CASSQEGWLGDGYTF
. TRBJ2-7 14 . TRBV7-9 TGTGCCAGCAGCCTCCCAGTTACGACATTCGAGCAGTACTTC CASSLPVTTFEQYF